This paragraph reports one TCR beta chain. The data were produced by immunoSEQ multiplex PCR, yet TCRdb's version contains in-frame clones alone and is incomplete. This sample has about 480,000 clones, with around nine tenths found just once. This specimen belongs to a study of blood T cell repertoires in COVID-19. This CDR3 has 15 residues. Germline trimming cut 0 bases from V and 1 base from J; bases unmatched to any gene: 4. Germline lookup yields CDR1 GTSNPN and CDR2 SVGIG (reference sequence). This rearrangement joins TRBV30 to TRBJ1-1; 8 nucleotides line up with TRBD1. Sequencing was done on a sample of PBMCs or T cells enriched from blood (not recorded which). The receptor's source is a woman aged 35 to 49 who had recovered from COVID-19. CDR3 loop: CAWSVQGVKNTEAFF. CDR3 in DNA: TGTGCCTGGAGTGTACAGGGGGTAAAGAACACTGAAGCTTTCTTT. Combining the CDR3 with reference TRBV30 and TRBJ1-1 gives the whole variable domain SQTIHQWPATLVQPVGSPLSLECTVEGTSNPNLYWYRQAAGRGLQLLFYSVGIGQISSEVPQNLSASRPQDRQFILSSKKLLLSDSGFYLCAWSVQGVKNTEAFFGQGTRLTVV.